This T cell receptor (beta chain) stems from a study of regulatory T cells. Whole-study findings and limits: In CD3G-deficient patients, conventional CD4+ T cells were enriched for hydrophobic CDR3 residues at positions 6 and 7. Patient repertoires had restricted TRB V-J pairs and skewed V and J usage, most in Tregs.

On this clone: Its antigen is currently unknown.

All CD3G-deficient patients showed autoimmunity, more severe in two. Patients aged 2 to 39 years had fewer naive T cells. Regulatory (CD25-high CD127-low) and conventional (CD25-low CD127-high) CD4+ T cells were sorted separately. The PCR used 52 TRBV and 13 TRBJ primers. Generated by immunoSEQ multiplex PCR, the TCRdb table keeps only in-frame clones and is missing some. The sample records tens of thousands of clones, under 95% being singletons. The TCR was taken from a person aged 18-35 years with CD3G deficiency. The sequencing sample was made of conventional CD4+ T cells sorted from blood.

CDR3 nucleotides: TGTGCCAGCTCACCGGGACGCCGTTTGGAGCAGTACTTC. This codes for CASSPGRRLEQYF. This chain joins TRBV18 and TRBJ2-7; TRBD1 or TRBD2 may be the D gene (5 bases each). V was pared by 3 bases and J by 7 bases, with 13 bases between. Germline V gene data show CDR1 as KGHSH and CDR2 as LQKENI. The CDR3 totals 13 residues. Looking up the rest from reference TRBV18 and TRBJ2-7 gives the full variable domain: NAGVMQNPRHLVRRRGQEARLRCSPMKGHSHVYWYRQLPEEGLKFMVYLQKENIIDESGMPKERFSAEFPKEGPSILRIQQVVRGDSAAYFCASSPGRRLEQYFGPGTRLTVT.